The entry below describes one T cell receptor beta chain. In its sample, this clonotype was seen many times. The antigen it recognizes is unknown. The record has no base qualities; no much larger clone is one base away. The data derive from a study of T cells in Graves' hyperthyroidism and ophthalmopathy (dated by TCRdb to between 2017 and 2020). The study in broad terms: Peripheral blood was collected at initial diagnosis, before any treatment. The paper describes TCR Vbeta CDR3 sequencing of some 130 peripheral blood samples, made up of fewer than 50 ophthalmopathy patients, roughly 75 hyperthyroidism patients and some 17 progressor patients. To identify distinguishing TCR V-J signatures, a discovery cohort of 90 to 100 patients was used, comprising under 45 with Graves' ophthalmopathy and 57 with stable Graves' hyperthyroidism. The roughly 91 discovery patients were randomly divided into training and test sets at a 7:3 ratio. In addition, the study compared T-cell repertoires in thyroid tissue and in blood from roughly 6 Graves' hyperthyroidism patients. Whether ophthalmopathy could be predicted prospectively was tested in an independent validation cohort made up of 18 to 20 hyperthyroidism patients plus 17 patients who later progressed to ophthalmopathy. After sampling, hyperthyroidism patients received methimazole starting at 30 mg daily, and ophthalmopathy patients received high-dose intravenous methylprednisolone.

At the junction V is shortened by 5 bases and J by 2 bases, with 24 bases in between. There are 18 amino acids in the CDR3, from cysteine to phenylalanine inclusive. CDR3 DNA only is kept here, 54 bases in frame from base 1. The CDR1 and CDR2 encoded by the germline V gene are SGHTA and FQGNSA. Graves' hyperthyroidism was defined as stable when no progression to ophthalmopathy occurred over 18 months of follow-up. Hyperthyroidism patients were newly diagnosed, had a disease duration of under 2 months, and were aged 18 to 65 years. Patients with uncontrolled infections, other autoimmune diseases, pregnancy or lactation were excluded. Diagnoses were established on the basis of clinical symptoms, serum thyroxine and TRAb, thyroid ultrasound, and orbital computed tomography. Ficoll-Paque density gradient centrifugation was used to isolate PBMCs from about 10 ml of fresh peripheral blood. Total RNA was extracted using Trizol reagent, and RNA quality was assessed on an Agilent 2100 Bioanalyzer.

On the study overall, not on this receptor specifically: A 13 V-J signature model separated ophthalmopathy from stable hyperthyroidism, with around 88% sensitivity and about 81% specificity in cross-validation and 80%/75% in testing. No statistical method was used to fix the sample size in advance, and group allocation was not hidden from the investigators. Most expanded thyroid clonotypes (frequency above 0.001) were also detected in blood, a finding suggesting that blood repertoires may reflect thyroid immune responses. During validation, the model predicted progression to ophthalmopathy a median of roughly six months ahead of onset, with more than 60% sensitivity and roughly 75% specificity.

The TCR beta CDR3 regions were amplified from RNA transcripts. A first-round RT-PCR of the TCR CDR3 used the HTBI primer set with the Qiagen OneStep RT-PCR kit. Libraries were constructed in a second round of multiplex PCR, after which size selection and purification were carried out. Sequencing of the libraries was done on an Illumina HiSeq2000 using paired-end 100 bp reads. The authors processed their data as follows. SOAPnuke was used to process the raw data, with reads discarded if the reads contained adapters or uncalled bases, had a mean Phred below 15, or lacked an exact constant-primer or identifier match. COPE v1.2.5 was used to merge the high-quality paired reads, and each unique nucleotide sequence was defined as a clonotype. MiTCR v1.1 was used to align clonotypes to the IMGT TRBV, TRBD and TRBJ reference segments. The analysis was restricted to V-J combinations with a frequency above 0.0001, which together covered around 99% of the repertoires. The TCS score was defined as F50 (clonal expansion) divided by E x V (chaos), with BLOSUM62-based TCRdist calculated between CDR3 peptides within each V-J. Welch's t-statistics and random forest reduced 500 to 550 V-J features to 10 to 15, which were used in a naive Bayes classifier (R e1071). Starting from the raw public reads, TCRdb applied fastp trimming at Q25, assembled clones with MiXCR and retained in-frame beta chains. Duplicate CDR3 protein sequences are folded into a single record with the most common DNA and genes. TCRdb, not the original authors, processed these V and J calls. For this sample the table gives around 350,000 distinct CDR3 sequences, of which roughly 19% were detected only once. 3.7% of the sample lies in the top ten.

The rearrangement joined TRBV7-2 to TRBJ2-5; no D gene is confidently identified. This receptor was obtained from a woman aged 18-29 years with Graves' hyperthyroidism. Sequencing used blood. CDR3 protein: CASSPWVDIGSSQETQYF. The base sequence is TGTGCCAGCAGCCCCTGGGTGGATATAGGCAGTTCACAAGAGACCCAGTACTTC.